This is a list of T cell receptor beta chains from one sample in a study of early stage breast cancer tumors. Only in-frame clones appear in the TCRdb table, and some are missing; sequencing was by immunoSEQ multiplex PCR. This sample yields about 1,600 clones, of which 70% to 80% are seen a single time; approximately 8.4% belongs to the top ten. Sequencing was carried out using normal breast tissue next to the tumor. Every receptor here comes from a person between 65 and 80 years old with breast cancer. Each CDR3 is given with its conserved first and last residue. D genes are given only for firm matches. Expanded clones get a size class; other rows say once, few or many, or leave the size out.

j_gene,abundance,d_gene,v_gene,CDR3nt,CDR3aa
TRBJ1-5,NA,TRBD1,TRBV10-3,TGTGCCATCAGTGAGGGGACAGGGGGACGAAATCAGCCCCAGCATTTT,CAISEGTGGRNQPQHF
TRBJ2-7,large,NA,TRBV14,TGTGCCAGCAGTCAGTACATGGGAGGCGAGCAGTACTTC,CASSQYMGGEQYF
TRBJ1-5,NA,TRBD1,TRBV18,TGTGCCAGCTCGGCGACAGGGGATCAGCCCCAGCATTTT,CASSATGDQPQHF
TRBJ1-1,NA,NA,TRBV2,TGTGCCAGCAGTGAGGAGTTGGTATCCACTGAAGCTTTCTTT,CASSEELVSTEAFF
TRBJ2-1,NA,NA,TRBV6-5,TGTGCCAGCAGTTACTCGCAGGGAATCGATGAGCAGTTCTTC,CASSYSQGIDEQFF
TRBJ1-1,NA,TRBD1,TRBV30,TGTGCCTCCCCCGGACAGGGGGCCACTGAAGCTTTCTTT,CASPGQGATEAFF
TRBJ2-7,once,NA,TRBV4-1,TGTGCCAGCAGCCAAGAGCCGGACAGCTCCTACGAGCAGTACTTC,CASSQEPDSSYEQYF
TRBJ1-1,NA,NA,TRBV19,TGTGCCAGAGAGGTGATGAACACTGAAGCTTTCTTT,CAREVMNTEAFF
TRBJ2-5,NA,NA,TRBV5-4,TGTGCCAGCAGCTTGGCCAGGTCAGGAGGAGAGACCCAGTACTTC,CASSLARSGGETQYF
TRBJ2-3,NA,NA,TRBV2,TGTGCCAGCAGAACTAGAGATACGCAGTATTTT,CASRTRDTQYF
TRBJ2-5,NA,NA,TRBV11-2,TGTGCCAGCAGCTTAGCGCGGGGCCAGAAGACCCAGTACTTC,CASSLARGQKTQYF
TRBJ2-2,NA,NA,TRBV2,TGTGCCAGCAGCGCGGCCGGGGAGCTGTTTTTT,CASSAAGELFF
TRBJ1-2,NA,NA,TRBV11-2,TGTGCCAGCAGCTTACATCGACAGTCCTATGGCTACACCTTC,CASSLHRQSYGYTF
TRBJ1-5,NA,TRBD1,TRBV7-3,TGTGCCAGCAGGGAGACAGGGGAAAGAAGCAATCAGCCCCAGCATTTT,CASRETGERSNQPQHF
TRBJ2-7,NA,TRBD2,TRBV5-4,TGTGCCAGCAGCATTTCTAGCGGGGTGGGCTACGAGCAGTACTTC,CASSISSGVGYEQYF
TRBJ2-3,few,NA,TRBV11-3,TGTGCCAGCAGTCGTAGCGGTAGCACAGATACGCAGTATTTT,CASSRSGSTDTQYF
TRBJ1-2,NA,TRBD1,TRBV7-2,TGTGCCAGCAGCTTAGTGTGGACAGGGGTTAACTATGGCTACACCTTC,CASSLVWTGVNYGYTF
TRBJ1-1,NA,NA,TRBV7-9,TGTGCCAGCAGCTTAGTAGTACAGGGAGAAGCTTTCTTT,CASSLVVQGEAFF
TRBJ1-1,NA,NA,TRBV19,TGTGCCAGTAGTATTCGCAGGGCCTCTGAAGCTTTCTTT,CASSIRRASEAFF
TRBJ2-7,NA,TRBD1,TRBV18,TGTGCCAGCTCACAGGGACAGGGAACTTACTACGAGCAGTACTTC,CASSQGQGTYYEQYF
TRBJ2-2,NA,NA,TRBV9,TGTGCCAGCAGCGGGCGAGGGGGGGGTTTAAAAACCGGGGAGCTGTTTTTT,CASSGRGGGLKTGELFF
TRBJ1-6,NA,NA,TRBV7-9,TGTGCCAGCACCCGGGGGGGTCGGTCACCCCTCCACTTT,CASTRGGRSPLHF
TRBJ1-1,NA,NA,TRBV2,TGTGCCAGCAGGGAATGGGCAGGGATGAACACTGAAGCTTTCTTT,CASREWAGMNTEAFF
TRBJ2-3,few,TRBD2,TRBV14,TGTGCCAGCAGCCAGCAGCGGGGCTACACAGATACGCAGTATTTT,CASSQQRGYTDTQYF
TRBJ1-1,NA,TRBD1,TRBV6-1,TGTGCCAGCACCTGGACAGGGGGCATTGGTGAAGCTTTCTTT,CASTWTGGIGEAFF
TRBJ2-1,NA,TRBD2,TRBV4-3,TGCGCCAGCAGCCAAGATGCCCTAGCGGGGATAGGCAATGAGCAGTTCTTC,CASSQDALAGIGNEQFF
TRBJ2-2,NA,TRBD2,TRBV5-1,TGCGCCAGCAGCACGGGACTAGCGGGGGGGCCTGCGAACACCGGGGAGCTGTTTTTT,CASSTGLAGGPANTGELFF
TRBJ2-1,NA,TRBD2,TRBV6-4,TGTGCCAGCAGTGACTCGAGCGGGGGGGCCAATGAGCAGTTCTTC,CASSDSSGGANEQFF
TRBJ1-1,NA,TRBD1,TRBV5-1,TGCGCCAGCAGCTTTCAGGGGGCCACTGAAGCTTTCTTT,CASSFQGATEAFF
TRBJ2-3,NA,TRBD2,TRBV5-6,TGTGCCAGCAGCTTACTAGCGGGGGGAGGTATAGATACGCAGTATTTT,CASSLLAGGGIDTQYF
TRBJ2-3,NA,TRBD1,TRBV14,TGTGCCAGCAGCCAAGATCAATGGACAGGGGGCACGGATACGCAGTATTTT,CASSQDQWTGGTDTQYF
TRBJ1-1,NA,NA,TRBV27,TGTGCCAGCAGTTTCCTCCTAGGCACTGAAGCTTTCTTT,CASSFLLGTEAFF
TRBJ2-5,NA,TRBD2,TRBV6-1,TGTGCCAGCAGTGAAGCAGGCGGGGGGGTCCAAGAGACCCAGTACTTC,CASSEAGGGVQETQYF
TRBJ2-3,NA,TRBD2,TRBV15,TGTGCCACCAGCACCATCGGGCGGACTAGCGGGGTTGGCACAGATACGCAGTATTTT,CATSTIGRTSGVGTDTQYF
TRBJ2-1,NA,NA,TRBV19,TGTGCCAGTAGTATAAGACCGGGTTTAGTCACCAATGAGCAGTTCTTC,CASSIRPGLVTNEQFF
TRBJ2-5,few,NA,TRBV5-1,TGCGCCAGCAGCTCCCAGGGGGAGACCCAGTACTTC,CASSSQGETQYF
TRBJ1-1,NA,TRBD1,TRBV5-1,TGCGCCAGCAGCTTCGGGACAGGGGCTGAAGCTTTCTTT,CASSFGTGAEAFF
TRBJ2-1,NA,TRBD2,TRBV28,TGTGCCAGCCTGACTAGCGGAAACAATGAGCAGTTCTTC,CASLTSGNNEQFF
TRBJ2-1,NA,TRBD2,TRBV18,TGTGCCAGCTCCCTCGGGGGGGGAGTGTTCAATGAGCAGTTCTTC,CASSLGGGVFNEQFF
TRBJ1-1,NA,TRBD1,TRBV6-5,TGTGCCAGCAGTTACTCCTCTACAGGGGTGATCACTGAAGCTTTCTTT,CASSYSSTGVITEAFF
TRBJ2-7,NA,TRBD2,TRBV2,TGTGCCAGCAGCGGGAGCGGGGGGTTTCCCTACGAGCAGTACTTC,CASSGSGGFPYEQYF
TRBJ2-1,NA,TRBD1,TRBV7-3,TGTGCCAGCAGCCCAGACAGGGGTCATCAAAATGAGCAGTTCTTC,CASSPDRGHQNEQFF
TRBJ2-1,NA,NA,TRBV6-9,TGTGCCAGCAGTTTGACAAGCTCCTACAATGAGCAGTTCTTC,CASSLTSSYNEQFF
TRBJ2-1,NA,TRBD2,TRBV30,TGTGCCTGGAGGGCGGGGGTTGAGCAGTTCTTC,CAWRAGVEQFF
TRBJ2-5,NA,NA,TRBV7-9,TGTGCCAGCAGCTTAGGACACACTTCGGAGACCCAGTACTTC,CASSLGHTSETQYF
TRBJ2-7,NA,NA,TRBV21-1,TGTGCCAGCAGCAAAGGAAAGGGGGAAGTCTCCTACGAGCAGTACTTC,CASSKGKGEVSYEQYF
TRBJ1-2,NA,NA,TRBV7-8,TGTGCCAGCAGCCGACAGACTAACTATGGCTACACCTTC,CASSRQTNYGYTF
TRBJ1-4,once,TRBD1,TRBV30,TGTGCCTTCAGGGTAGGGGACAGCGATGGGATCTATGAAAAACTGTTTTTT,CAFRVGDSDGIYEKLFF
TRBJ2-3,NA,NA,TRBV10-3,TGTGCCATCAGTGAGTCCCCGGGGGTAGATGAGCAGTATTTT,CAISESPGVDEQYF
TRBJ2-7,NA,NA,TRBV6-4,TGTGCCAGCAGCGCCTCTTTAACGGACGAGCAGTACTTC,CASSASLTDEQYF
TRBJ1-1,NA,NA,TRBV2,TGTGCCAGCGGCTTAGCCTCCTGGAACACTGAAGCTTTCTTT,CASGLASWNTEAFF
TRBJ2-1,NA,NA,TRBV27,TGTGCCAGCAGTTTATGGATCGGGGGAGAGCAGTTCTTC,CASSLWIGGEQFF
TRBJ2-5,once,TRBD2,TRBV27,TGTGCCAGCAGGGGTAGCGGGGGCGTCCGGGAGACCCAGTACTTC,CASRGSGGVRETQYF
TRBJ2-1,NA,TRBD2,TRBV7-3,TGTGCCAGCAGCTTAAGTCCTAGCGGGGGGGCGCATGAGCAGTTCTTC,CASSLSPSGGAHEQFF
TRBJ2-5,NA,NA,TRBV6-1,TGTGCCAGCAGCGAAGAGACCCAGTACTTC,CASSEETQYF